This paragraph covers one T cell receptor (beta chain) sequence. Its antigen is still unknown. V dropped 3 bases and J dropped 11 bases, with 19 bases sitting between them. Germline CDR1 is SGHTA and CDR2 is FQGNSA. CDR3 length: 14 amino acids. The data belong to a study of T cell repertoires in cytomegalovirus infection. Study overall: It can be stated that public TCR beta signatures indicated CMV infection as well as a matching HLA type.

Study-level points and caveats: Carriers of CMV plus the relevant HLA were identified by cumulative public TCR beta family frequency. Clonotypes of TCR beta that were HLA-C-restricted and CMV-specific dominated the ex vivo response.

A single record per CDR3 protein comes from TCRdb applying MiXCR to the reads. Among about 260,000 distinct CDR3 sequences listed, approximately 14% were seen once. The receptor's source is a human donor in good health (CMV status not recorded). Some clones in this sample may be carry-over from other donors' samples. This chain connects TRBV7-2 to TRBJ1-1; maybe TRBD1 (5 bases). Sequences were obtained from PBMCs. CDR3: CASSFFRGGSVAFF. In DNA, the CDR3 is TGTGCCAGCAGCTTTTTTAGGGGAGGCTCCGTGGCTTTCTTT. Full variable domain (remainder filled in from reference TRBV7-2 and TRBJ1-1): GAGVSQSPSNKVTEKGKDVELRCDPISGHTALYWYRQSLGQGLEFLIYFQGNSAPDKSGLPSDRFSAERTGGSVSTLTIQRTQQEDSAVYLCASSFFRGGSVAFFGQGTRLTVV.